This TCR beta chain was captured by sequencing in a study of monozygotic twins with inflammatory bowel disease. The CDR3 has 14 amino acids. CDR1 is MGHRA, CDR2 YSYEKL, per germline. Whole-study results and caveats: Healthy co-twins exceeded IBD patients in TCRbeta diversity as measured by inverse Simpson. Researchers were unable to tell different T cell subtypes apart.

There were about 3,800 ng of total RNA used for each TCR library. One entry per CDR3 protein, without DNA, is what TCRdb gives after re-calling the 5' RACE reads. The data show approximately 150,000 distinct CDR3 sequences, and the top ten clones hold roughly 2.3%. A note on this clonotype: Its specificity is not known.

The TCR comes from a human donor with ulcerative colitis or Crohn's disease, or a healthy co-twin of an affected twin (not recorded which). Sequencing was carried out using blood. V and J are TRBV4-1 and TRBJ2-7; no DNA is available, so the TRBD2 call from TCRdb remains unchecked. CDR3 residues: CASSQGTSIHEQYF.